These 23 T cell receptor beta chains originate from one sample sequenced in a study of CD8+ T cells in alopecia areata. Extracted from the samples, RNA was reverse transcribed into cDNA to serve as the sequencing template. Profiling relied on immunoSEQ multiplex PCR, and the TCRdb table lists in-frame clones only, not all of them. The sample lists hundreds of thousands of clones; 50% to 65% were seen once. Specimen: CD4+ T cells sorted from blood, collected at week 0. The receptors were gathered from a human donor with alopecia areata.

A few counts support this clone. The gene calls are TRBV27 and TRBJ2-2; tentatively, D is TRBD2 (6 bases). CDR1 is MNHEY, CDR2 SMNVEV, per germline (reference sequence). V was pared by 2 bases and J by 5 bases, with 15 bases between. The CDR3 is made up of 16 amino acids. The CDR3: CASSLKARAGTGELFF. For the CDR3, the DNA is TGTGCCAGCAGTTTAAAGGCCAGGGCGGGGACCGGGGAGCTGTTTTTT.

The chain employs TRBV6-1 and TRBJ2-5, with 10 bases aligning to TRBD2. Trimming removed 4 bases from V and 1 base from J; junction bases left unmatched: 3. CDR3 length equals 15 residues. Germline loops: CDR1 MNHNS, CDR2 SASEGT. The CDR3 sequence: CASSAGLAIQETQYF. CDR3 DNA sequence: TGTGCCAGCAGTGCGGGACTAGCGATCCAAGAGACCCAGTACTTC.

In nucleotides, the CDR3 is TGTGCCAGCACCAGAGCCGCCTGGCCATCCCCCAACGAGCAGTACTTC. The encoded protein is CASTRAAWPSPNEQYF. The chain couples TRBV5-6 to TRBJ2-7; unclear D gene. From germline, CDR1 is SGHDT and CDR2 YYEEEE. Between the trimmed V and J ends, which lost 6 bases and 5 bases, there was a span of 24 bases. The CDR3 covers 16 residues.

The genes are TRBV29-1 and TRBJ2-1; 10 bases align to TRBD2. Germline CDR1 and CDR2: SQVTM and ANQGSEA. The length of the CDR3 is 15 residues. With V trimmed by 4 bases and J by 4 bases, 7 bases remained unmatched. The CDR3 nucleotides are TGCAGCGTTGTCCGGACTAGCGGCCTTTACAATGAGCAGTTCTTC. Amino acids: CSVVRTSGLYNEQFF.

This clone was counted between two and nine times. The V and J genes are TRBV11-1 and TRBJ2-1; D is unresolved. This CDR3 is built from 14 residues. Germline CDR1 SGHAT, CDR2 FQDESV (reference sequence). The ends were cut back, 7 bases at V and 1 base at J, with 11 bases in the middle. The CDR3 loop is CASTPSGSYNEQFF. The CDR3 DNA reads as TGTGCCAGCACCCCATCTGGTTCCTACAATGAGCAGTTCTTC.

This chain connects TRBV27 to TRBJ1-5; TRBD1 matches 8 bases. CDR1 is MNHEY and CDR2 is SMNVEV in the germline V gene (reference sequence). The V gene end was trimmed by 10 bases and the J gene end by 5 bases; junction bases not matched to a gene: 7. The CDR3 totals 13 residues. CDR3 protein: CATADRADQPQHF. CDR3 DNA sequence: TGTGCCACCGCGGACAGGGCGGATCAGCCCCAGCATTTT.

This clone was recorded once. The CDR3 bases are TGTGCCTGGAGTGGAGGACAGGGTATCTACGAGCAGTACTTC. This encodes CAWSGGQGIYEQYF. The V and J genes are TRBV30 and TRBJ2-7; 8 bases agree with TRBD1. The CDR3 totals 14 residues. Germline trimming cut 1 base from V and 3 bases from J; bases unmatched to any gene: 5. From germline, CDR1 is GTSNPN and CDR2 SVGIG (reference sequence). The entire variable domain, with the rest obtained from reference TRBV30 and TRBJ2-7, is as follows: SQTIHQWPATLVQPVGSPLSLECTVEGTSNPNLYWYRQAAGRGLQLLFYSVGIGQISSEVPQNLSASRPQDRQFILSSKKLLLSDSGFYLCAWSGGQGIYEQYFGPGTRLTVT.

The table lists this clone with a few counts. The chain joins TRBV19 to TRBJ2-1, with TRBD2 matching over 12 bases. J gave up 8 bases and V 3 bases, and 5 bases lay outside the gene matches. This CDR3 region has 15 residues. CDR1 and CDR2 from the germline V gene are LNHDA and SQIVND (reference sequence). CDR3 in amino acids: CASSIGLAGRDEQFF. CDR3 DNA sequence: TGTGCCAGTAGTATTGGACTAGCGGGAAGGGATGAGCAGTTCTTC.

V usage is TRBV11-1 and J usage is TRBJ2-1, with 14 positions matching TRBD2. This CDR3 spans 15 amino acids. V lost 5 bases, J lost 14 bases, and 11 bases stayed unmatched. Germline loops: CDR1 SGHAT, CDR2 FQDESV (reference sequence). The CDR3 region is CASSASGTSGSGEFF. In nucleotides, the CDR3 is TGTGCCAGCAGCGCCTCCGGGACTAGCGGGAGCGGGGAGTTCTTC. Together with reference TRBV11-1 and TRBJ2-1, the CDR3 gives the full variable domain: EAEVAQSPRYKITEKSQAVAFWCDPISGHATLYWYRQILGQGPELLVQFQDESVVDDSQLPKDRFSAERLKGVDSTLKIQPAELGDSAMYLCASSASGTSGSGEFFGPGTRLTVL.

The V gene is TRBV19, the J gene TRBJ2-3; 8 bases are a match to TRBD1. Germline loops: CDR1 LNHDA, CDR2 SQIVND (reference sequence). CDR3 length: 16 amino acids. Unmatched junction bases numbered 10, after V lost 4 bases and J lost 4 bases. CDR3 in DNA: TGTGCCAGTAGTACGGGAGCAGGGGGCCTCGCAGATACGCAGTATTTT. As protein: CASSTGAGGLADTQYF.

The chain links TRBV11-2 to TRBJ2-6; D might be TRBD1 (6 bases). The CDR3 extends over 17 amino acids. The germline gives CDR1 SGHAT, CDR2 FQNNGV. Trimming stripped 2 bases from V and 2 bases from J, with 13 bases between. The CDR3 loop is CASSLTGHRAGANVLTF. DNA for the CDR3: TGTGCCAGCAGCTTAACCGGCCACAGGGCTGGGGCCAACGTCCTGACTTTC. Looking up the rest from reference TRBV11-2 and TRBJ2-6 gives the full variable domain: EAGVAQSPRYKIIEKRQSVAFWCNPISGHATLYWYQQILGQGPKLLIQFQNNGVVDDSQLPKDRFSAERLKGVDSTLKIQPAKLEDSAVYLCASSLTGHRAGANVLTFGAGSRLTVL.

This clone has just a few counts. V and J are TRBV6-5 and TRBJ1-2; TRBD1 aligns across 7 bases. Per the germline V gene, CDR1 is MNHEY and CDR2 is SVGAGI. The CDR3 consists of 13 residues. The ends lost 5 bases at V and 4 bases at J; junction bases unmatched: 4. The CDR3 region is CASSGSGGYGYTF. The CDR3 nucleotides read TGTGCCAGCAGTGGTTCAGGGGGCTATGGCTACACCTTC.

This sequence joins TRBV27 and TRBJ2-7; D might be TRBD1 or TRBD2, each matching 6 bases. V lost 8 bases and J lost 2, with 10 bases in between. From germline, CDR1 is MNHEY and CDR2 SMNVEV (reference sequence). This CDR3 comprises 12 residues. The DNA of the CDR3 is TGTGCCAGCGGAAGGGGGGCCTACGAGCAGTACTTC. Its protein is CASGRGAYEQYF.

The chain carries TRBV6-1 and TRBJ1-1, with D hard to call. The CDR3 extends over 12 amino acids. The V gene lost 5 bases and the J gene lost 0 bases, with 4 bases spanning the gap. The V gene's germline CDR1 is MNHNS and CDR2 SASEGT. Here the CDR3 DNA reads TGTGCCAGCAGTATCATGAACACTGAAGCTTTCTTT. Its translation is CASSIMNTEAFF.

This clone showed up just once. The chain carries TRBV30 and TRBJ1-2, with D maybe TRBD1 (5 bases). V shed 1 base and J shed 8 bases, with 23 bases lying between them. The CDR3 runs to 16 residues. Germline lookup yields CDR1 GTSNPN and CDR2 SVGIG (reference sequence). Written as DNA, the CDR3 is TGTGCCTGGAGTGAAGGGACTGCGTCTTTAACGGAGGGCTACACCTTC. Residues: CAWSEGTASLTEGYTF.

The chain combines TRBV2 with TRBJ1-2; tentatively, D is TRBD1 (5 bases). Germline CDR1 reads SNHLY; CDR2 reads FYNNEI. V dropped 2 bases and J dropped 8 bases, with 15 bases sitting between them. This CDR3 has 14 residues. The CDR3 protein is CASSETPDAGGYTF. Here the CDR3 DNA reads TGTGCCAGCAGTGAAACCCCGGACGCAGGGGGCTACACCTTC.

V is TRBV9 and J is TRBJ2-7, with D maybe TRBD1 (5 bases). CDR3 size: 16 residues. V was pared by 4 bases and J by 0 bases, with 17 bases between. The germline gives CDR1 SGDLS, CDR2 YYNGEE. In DNA form, the CDR3 reads TGTGCCAGCAGCACGAACTCGGACACGAGCTCCTACGAGCAGTACTTC. As protein: CASSTNSDTSSYEQYF. The full variable domain, completed using reference TRBV9 and TRBJ2-7, is DSGVTQTPKHLITATGQRVTLRCSPRSGDLSVYWYQQSLDQGLQFLIQYYNGEERAKGNILERFSAQQFPDLHSELNLSSLELGDSALYFCASSTNSDTSSYEQYFGPGTRLTVT.

The rearrangement links TRBV6-1 to TRBJ2-3; a possible D gene is TRBD2 (6 bases). In germline, CDR1 is MNHNS, CDR2 SASEGT. There are 18 residues in the CDR3. Trimming removed 2 bases at V and 0 bases at J, with 18 bases between. The CDR3: CASSESARGAVSTDTQYF. The DNA of the CDR3 is TGTGCCAGCAGTGAAAGCGCCCGCGGGGCCGTGAGCACAGATACGCAGTATTTT.

V gene TRBV9 combines with J gene TRBJ1-2, with 7 nucleotides matching TRBD1. Trimming at V came to 0 bases and at J to 3 bases, leaving 2 bases not matched to a gene. The CDR3 is 14 residues long. Germline V gene sequence: CDR1 SGDLS, CDR2 YYNGEE. The CDR3 bases are TGTGCCAGCAGCGTAGCTGGACAGGACTATGGCTACACCTTC. Protein product: CASSVAGQDYGYTF.

The chain recombines TRBV2 with TRBJ2-1, with D tentatively TRBD1 or TRBD2 (5 bases each). V gave up 4 bases and J gave up 4 bases, with 11 bases separating them. The length of the CDR3 is 14 residues. The germline CDR1 and CDR2 sequences are SNHLY and FYNNEI. The CDR3 nucleotides are TGTGCCAGCAGTGGAGGGGACCCTTACAATGAGCAGTTCTTC. This gives the protein CASSGGDPYNEQFF.

This chain uses TRBV25-1 with TRBJ2-1; TRBD1 matches 8 bases. The CDR3 covers 15 residues. The V gene end was trimmed by 5 bases and the J gene end by 0 bases; junction bases not matched to a gene: 3. CDR1 and CDR2 from the germline V gene are MGHDK and SYGVNS. The CDR3 is CASSRQGNSYNEQFF. CDR3 sequence (DNA): TGTGCCAGCAGTAGACAGGGGAACTCCTACAATGAGCAGTTCTTC.

This clone was detected a few times. The V gene is TRBV7-2, the J gene TRBJ1-2; D is uncertain. Trimming took 1 base from V and 7 from J, leaving 10 bases between them. This CDR3 spans 13 amino acids. Germline V CDR1 and CDR2: SGHTA, FQGNSA. Written as DNA, the CDR3 is TGTGCCAGCAGCTTAGAACCCGGCGGTGGCTACACCTTC. Translated, it gives CASSLEPGGGYTF.

This chain links TRBV6-6 with TRBJ1-2; 9 bases map to TRBD1. The CDR3 sequence is 16 residues long. Germline CDR1 MNHNY, CDR2 SVGAGI (reference sequence). V lost 0 bases to trimming and J lost 1 base; unmatched junction nucleotides: 3. The CDR3 sequence is CASSYSRTGVNYGYTF. The CDR3 bases are TGTGCCAGCAGTTACTCGAGGACAGGGGTTAACTATGGCTACACCTTC.